This TCR beta chain was sequenced during a study of shared clonotypes between healthy human individuals. In the original analysis: As immunoSEQ supplied junction-only sequences (without quality scores), filtering differed. Profiled with immunoSEQ multiplex PCR; TCRdb holds only in-frame clones, not every one. Clonal size and the V and J genes are those of that table, whereas D and trimming came from the DNA. Altogether hundreds of thousands of clones are present, around 96% being singletons, with the ten largest covering roughly 0.1%. Terminally differentiated effector memory CD45RA+ cells were excluded by CCR7 positive selection of CD45RO-negative cells. The CDR3 is 18 residues long. Trimming cost V 1 base and J 0 bases; bases outside gene matches: 10. Germline CDR1 reads MNHEY; CDR2 reads SMNVEV (reference sequence).

This receptor was obtained from a woman aged 25 to 45 in good health. The gene calls are TRBV27 and TRBJ2-3; 7 bases line up with TRBD2. Sequences were obtained from naive CD8+ T cells sorted from blood. CDR3 coding DNA: TGTGCCAGCAGTTTATTTGGGGGAGGGCCCCCTAGCACAGATACGCAGTATTTT. Amino acid sequence: CASSLFGGGPPSTDTQYF.